These 22 T cell receptor beta chains were sequenced from one sample in a study of cytomegalovirus exposure and HLA in healthy donors. Use of 60 Vbeta and 13 Jbeta primers characterized the PCR. The table came from immunoSEQ multiplex PCR; TCRdb's copy has only in-frame clones and leaves some out. In the table there are about 200,000 clones, 79% of which are singletons. Input material: PBMCs. The receptors were gathered from a girl under 18 in good health and CMV-seropositive.

The chain joins TRBV27 to TRBJ1-2, with unresolved D. This CDR3 contains 14 residues. V was shortened by 2 bases and J by 0 bases, with 7 bases between the two germline ends. Germline V lookup: CDR1 MNHEY, CDR2 SMNVEV (reference sequence). CDR3 DNA: TGTGCCAGCAGTTTAGGCATTGCTAACTATGGCTACACCTTC. Translating gives CASSLGIANYGYTF.

This sequence joins TRBV11-2 and TRBJ2-7; 10 nucleotides match TRBD1. Germline V gene data show CDR1 as SGHAT and CDR2 as FQNNGV. The CDR3 runs to 16 residues. J gave up 2 bases and V 4 bases, and 8 bases lay outside the gene matches. The CDR3 loop is CASSWRTGGIAYEQYF. In nucleotides, the CDR3 is TGTGCCAGCAGCTGGCGGACAGGGGGAATTGCCTACGAGCAGTACTTC.

J is TRBJ2-5 and V is TRBV6-5, with D perhaps TRBD1 (6 bases). Germline assignment: CDR1 MNHEY and CDR2 SVGAGI. The V and J ends lost 5 bases and 0 bases respectively, with 10 bases between them. The CDR3 consists of 14 residues. In DNA form, the CDR3 reads TGTGCCAGCAGTCGACGACAGGACCAAGAGACCCAGTACTTC. Translated, it gives CASSRRQDQETQYF.

As regards this clone: In the same sample, other DNA sequences code for this CDR3. This rearrangement joins TRBV5-1 to TRBJ1-1; the D is unclear. Germline V CDR1 and CDR2: SGHRS, YFSETQ. Deletions cut 0 bases from V and 5 bases from J, with 8 bases between. The CDR3 extends over 13 amino acids. The CDR3 region is CASSLGGDTEAFF. The CDR3 region has the DNA TGCGCCAGCAGCTTGGGGGGAGATACTGAAGCTTTCTTT.

This clone occurred once. V usage is TRBV5-1 and J usage is TRBJ2-1; 10 nucleotides align to TRBD2. The CDR3 is made up of 17 amino acids. From germline, CDR1 is SGHRS and CDR2 YFSETQ. Trimming at V came to 0 bases and at J to 2 bases, leaving 5 bases not matched to a gene. The CDR3 DNA follows: TGCGCCAGCAGCTTGGATCTTGGACTAGCGGCCTACAATGAGCAGTTCTTC. This translates into CASSLDLGLAAYNEQFF. The variable domain in full, with the rest retrieved from reference TRBV5-1 and TRBJ2-1, is KAGVTQTPRYLIKTRGQQVTLSCSPISGHRSVSWYQQTPGQGLQFLFEYFSETQRNKGNFPGRFSGRQFSNSRSEMNVSTLELGDSALYLCASSLDLGLAAYNEQFFGPGTRLTVL.

This sequence joins TRBV5-6 and TRBJ2-4, with D tentatively TRBD2 (7 bases). Trimming took off 0 bases at V and 13 bases at J, with 20 bases between the two ends. The CDR3 loop spans 15 amino acids. The germline V gene has CDR1 SGHDT and CDR2 YYEEEE. CDR3 amino acids: CASSLAWGGGSAQYF. The CDR3 DNA is TGTGCCAGCAGCTTGGCTTGGGGGGGCGGGTCGGCCCAGTACTTC.

The rearrangement uses TRBV6-1 and TRBJ1-4; D possibly corresponds to TRBD1 (5 bases). Germline V gene sequence: CDR1 MNHNS, CDR2 SASEGT. The CDR3 is 15 amino acids. Between the trimmed V and J ends, which lost 3 bases and 0 bases, there was a span of 8 bases. CDR3 sequence: CASSEGGATNEKLFF. In nucleotides, the CDR3 is TGTGCCAGCAGTGAGGGGGGAGCAACTAATGAAAAACTGTTTTTT.

The J gene is TRBJ2-1, the V gene TRBV19; TRBD2 is a possible D gene (6 bases). Germline assignment: CDR1 LNHDA and CDR2 SQIVND (reference sequence). Trimming shortened V by 3 bases and J by 2 bases, and 14 bases separated the two germline ends. The CDR3 contains 16 residues. The CDR3 spells CASSILGGNPYNEQFF. CDR3 DNA: TGTGCCAGTAGTATTTTAGGCGGGAACCCCTACAATGAGCAGTTCTTC.

The chain combines TRBV28 with TRBJ2-2; 8 bases fit TRBD1. With 2 bases clipped from V and 4 bases from J, the junction kept 9 bases outside the gene matches. There are 17 residues in the CDR3. The germline gives CDR1 MDHEN, CDR2 SYDVKM. The DNA of the CDR3 is TGTGCCAGCAGTTTAGGGGGCAGGGGGCTCGGCACCGGGGAGCTGTTTTTT. Translating it yields CASSLGGRGLGTGELFF.

The rearrangement uses TRBV18 and TRBJ1-2; D not resolved. Germline V lookup: CDR1 KGHSH, CDR2 LQKENI. Trimming took off 3 bases at V and 8 bases at J, with 13 bases between the two ends. This CDR3 has 13 amino acids. The DNA for the CDR3 is TGTGCCAGCTCACCTGGCGGGGAAGGCGGCTACACCTTC. Translation: CASSPGGEGGYTF.

This chain links TRBV4-1 with TRBJ2-7; a possible D gene is TRBD2 (7 bases). The germline V gene has CDR1 MGHRA and CDR2 YSYEKL. The V end lost 0 bases, the J end lost 2 bases, and 8 bases lay between the germline ends. CDR3 length: 14 amino acids. CDR3 nucleotides: TGCGCCAGCAGCCAAGACGGGGGGCCCTACGAGCAGTACTTC. This codes for CASSQDGGPYEQYF.

This chain connects TRBV30 to TRBJ2-7; tentatively, D is TRBD2 (7 bases). V lost 3 bases and J lost 7, with 19 bases in between. Germline assignment: CDR1 GTSNPN and CDR2 SVGIG (reference sequence). The CDR3 sequence is 14 residues long. The CDR3 region is CAWRPGAGEFEQYF. For the CDR3, the DNA is TGTGCCTGGAGGCCGGGGGCGGGGGAATTTGAGCAGTACTTC.

The chain uses TRBV7-8 and TRBJ2-2; D perhaps matches TRBD2 (7 bases). Trimming took off 3 bases at V and 6 bases at J, with 14 bases between the two ends. This CDR3 has 15 amino acids. The germline gives CDR1 SGHVS, CDR2 FQNEAQ. CDR3 nucleotide sequence: TGTGCCAGCAGCTTGGTGGGGGGGGCCCCCGGGGAGCTGTTTTTT. Its translation is CASSLVGGAPGELFF.

The chain couples TRBV27 to TRBJ2-1; D remains unclear. The CDR3 extends over 16 amino acids. CDR1 and CDR2 (germline): MNHEY, SMNVEV (reference sequence). The V gene lost 2 bases and the J gene lost 2 bases, with 13 bases spanning the gap. This CDR3 is CASSLRSGFTYNEQFF. The CDR3 DNA sequence: TGTGCCAGCAGTTTACGATCCGGGTTCACCTACAATGAGCAGTTCTTC.

J is TRBJ2-7 and V is TRBV6-1; D gene unclear. V shed 2 bases and J shed 2 bases, with 4 bases lying between them. Germline CDR1 and CDR2: MNHNS and SASEGT. The CDR3 is 12 residues long. DNA for the CDR3: TGTGCCAGCAGTGAACGGGCCTACGAGCAGTACTTC. Its translation: CASSERAYEQYF.

The chain joins TRBV25-1 to TRBJ2-1, with a tentative D call TRBD1 (5 bases). This CDR3 is 14 amino acids long. The V gene's germline CDR1 is MGHDK and CDR2 SYGVNS. V lost 0 bases and J 6 bases, leaving 9 bases between the germline ends. This chain's CDR3 is CASSEYARVNEQFF. CDR3 nucleotide sequence: TGTGCCAGCAGTGAATATGCCAGGGTCAATGAGCAGTTCTTC.

V gene TRBV4-1 combines with J gene TRBJ1-2; unclear D gene. Germline CDR1 and CDR2: MGHRA and YSYEKL. The CDR3 loop spans 16 amino acids. V shed 4 bases and J shed 3 bases, with 18 bases lying between them. The CDR3 DNA follows: TGCGCCAGCAGCCCGTACTCGACGGGGAAGGACTATGGCTACACCTTC. Protein product: CASSPYSTGKDYGYTF.

The chain combines TRBV5-1 with TRBJ2-7; TRBD1 agrees at 7 bases. This CDR3 is built from 15 residues. V shed 0 bases, J shed 1 base, and the junction held 4 bases outside the gene matches. Germline CDR1 and CDR2: SGHRS and YFSETQ. The chain's CDR3 is CASSLGAGGSYEQYF. CDR3 in DNA: TGCGCCAGCAGCTTGGGGGCAGGGGGATCCTACGAGCAGTACTTC.

This chain uses TRBV6-5 with TRBJ2-2; TRBD1 matches at 11 bases. V gave up 5 bases and J gave up 7 bases; unmatched junction bases: 6. The CDR3 runs 15 residues. Germline V lookup: CDR1 MNHEY, CDR2 SVGAGI. In DNA, the CDR3 is TGTGCCAGCAGTCTCGGACAGGGGGCTGTCGGGGAGCTGTTTTTT. Its translation: CASSLGQGAVGELFF.

The rearrangement uses TRBV4-2 and TRBJ1-1; D is possibly TRBD1 (5 bases). CDR1 LGHNA and CDR2 YNFKEQ come from the germline V gene. V was pared by 1 base and J by 5 bases, with 14 bases between. The CDR3 loop spans 15 amino acids. The CDR3 protein is CASSQVKGSGTEAFF. The CDR3 DNA reads as TGTGCCAGCAGCCAAGTAAAGGGTTCAGGGACTGAAGCTTTCTTT.

The gene calls are TRBV5-5 and TRBJ1-1, with D possibly being TRBD1 (6 bases). Per the germline V gene, CDR1 is SGHKS and CDR2 is YYEKEE (reference sequence). Deletions cut 0 bases from V and 1 base from J, with 13 bases between. The CDR3 is 16 amino acids. The CDR3 sequence is CASSLVAGAKNTEAFF. Here the CDR3 DNA reads TGTGCCAGCAGCTTGGTGGCGGGGGCAAAGAACACTGAAGCTTTCTTT.

The chain employs TRBV19 and TRBJ1-1; D remains ambiguous. The CDR3 sequence is 12 residues long. Trimming removed 8 bases from V and 2 bases from J, with 9 bases in between. The germline V gene encodes CDR1 LNHDA and CDR2 SQIVND (reference sequence). CDR3: CASGPRNTEAFF. CDR3 DNA: TGTGCCAGTGGGCCGAGAAACACTGAAGCTTTCTTT. Filled out from reference TRBV19 and TRBJ1-1, the complete variable domain reads DGGITQSPKYLFRKEGQNVTLSCEQNLNHDAMYWYRQDPGQGLRLIYYSQIVNDFQKGDIAEGYSVSREKKESFPLTVTSAQKNPTAFYLCASGPRNTEAFFGQGTRLTVV.